This T cell receptor (beta chain) stems from a study of T cell responses to AZD1222 COVID-19 vaccine. Across the study: Recipients boosted at about 4 weeks or about 12 weeks are pooled.

Produced via immunoSEQ multiplex PCR; TCRdb's table is partial and in-frame only. The sample holds some 97,000 clones, about nine tenths seen once. Study findings and constraints: Only five to seven AZD1222 recipients tested seropositive at baseline. Spike-specific TCR breadth and depth both grew after two AZD1222 doses.

Turning to this clone: Its antigen remains unidentified.

Germline loops: CDR1 LNHDA, CDR2 SQIVND (reference sequence). Trimming took off 5 bases at V and 0 bases at J, with 11 bases between the two ends. This CDR3 is built from 15 residues. This TCR was sampled from an adult in good health. The chain combines TRBV19 with TRBJ1-5; a weak D match, TRBD1 (6 bases). The sample here was peripheral blood, taken on day 0 of AZD1222 vaccination. CDR3 region: CASSPGHNSNQPQHF. The CDR3 region has the DNA TGTGCCAGTAGTCCGGGACACAATAGCAATCAGCCCCAGCATTTT.